This T cell receptor (beta chain) was obtained from a study of blood T cells in healthy people across ages. CDR1 and CDR2 (germline): SGHNT, YYREEE (reference sequence). CDR3 length equals 15 residues. V trimming: 1 base; J trimming: 7 bases; junction bases outside the gene matches: 6. Primers used in a second PCR of about 7 to 11 cycles were a sample-barcoded 5' primer and a J-beta primer mix. TCRdb recomputed calls from the 5' RACE reads with MiXCR, one row per CDR3 protein. The sample records roughly 800,000 distinct CDR3 sequences, around a quarter being singletons. The data also belong to a second study, concerning T cells of mothers and their children. In that study: Over five children, together with their three healthy Caucasian mothers, made up the donors.

The chain recombines TRBV5-4 with TRBJ2-3; 10 nucleotides line up with TRBD1. This clonotype was sampled from a boy younger than 18 in good health. The sequenced sample was blood. The CDR3 nucleotides are TGTGCCAGCAGCTTGATGGACAGGGGGAAAAATACGCAGTATTTT. This encodes CASSLMDRGKNTQYF. The full variable domain, completed using reference TRBV5-4 and TRBJ2-3, is ETGVTQSPTHLIKTRGQQVTLRCSSQSGHNTVSWYQQALGQGPQFIFQYYREEENGRGNFPPRFSGLQFPNYSSELNVNALELDDSALYLCASSLMDRGKNTQYFGPGTRLTVL.